Following are 9 T cell receptor beta chains from one sample sequenced in a study of blood T cell repertoires in COVID-19. Assay: immunoSEQ multiplex PCR; the TCRdb copy retains only in-frame clones and omits some. The sample shows a few hundred thousand clones, 86% of them seen only once. Input material: peripheral blood. These receptors were obtained from a woman aged 25 to 45 with active or convalescent COVID-19.

The genes are TRBV7-9 and TRBJ2-7, with TRBD1 identical over 8 bases. Trimming took 6 bases from V and 6 from J; bases not matched to a gene: 7. Germline CDR1 and CDR2: SEHNR and FQNEAQ (reference sequence). The CDR3 runs 13 residues. The CDR3 region is CASRATGGGEQYF. The DNA of the CDR3 is TGTGCCAGCAGAGCCACAGGGGGAGGCGAGCAGTACTTC.

V gene TRBV5-6 combines with J gene TRBJ2-3, with no clear D. The CDR3 covers 13 residues. Deletions cut 0 bases from V and 0 bases from J, with 2 bases between. The V gene's germline CDR1 is SGHDT and CDR2 YYEEEE. The CDR3 region is CASSLASTDTQYF. CDR3 coding DNA: TGTGCCAGCAGCTTGGCTAGCACAGATACGCAGTATTTT.

The chain carries TRBV18 and TRBJ1-6; 10 positions agree with TRBD1. The CDR3 is 15 amino acids. Germline CDR1 reads KGHSH; CDR2 reads LQKENI. J was trimmed by 7 bases and V by 6 bases; bases with no gene match: 6. CDR3 protein: CASSPGTGVNSPLHF. The CDR3 DNA sequence: TGTGCCAGCTCCCCCGGGACAGGGGTCAATTCACCCCTCCACTTT.

The gene calls are TRBV6-5 and TRBJ2-1, with D maybe TRBD1 (6 bases). The CDR3 covers 14 residues. V lost 0 bases, J lost 6 bases, and 9 bases lay in between. CDR1 and CDR2 (germline): MNHEY, SVGAGI. The CDR3 DNA is TGTGCCAGCAGTTACTCGGACAGCTTCAATGAGCAGTTCTTC. This sequence encodes CASSYSDSFNEQFF.

This chain uses TRBV3-1 (or the pseudogene TRBV3-2) with TRBJ2-1; a weak D match, TRBD2 (6 bases). V was clipped by 1 base and J by 2 bases, with 15 bases between them. The CDR3 is 17 amino acids. Per the germline V gene, CDR1 is LGHDT and CDR2 is YNNKEL (reference sequence). This CDR3 reads CASSQAGTPSPYNEQFF. The CDR3 nucleotides read TGTGCCAGCAGCCAAGCTGGGACTCCTTCCCCCTACAATGAGCAGTTCTTC.

The rearrangement joins TRBV6-5 to TRBJ1-2; 7 bases are a match to TRBD1. From germline, CDR1 is MNHEY and CDR2 SVGAGI. There are 14 residues in the CDR3. V trimming: 0 bases; J trimming: 8 bases; junction bases outside the gene matches: 6. DNA of the CDR3: TGTGCCAGCAGTTACTCAATGACAGGGCCGGGCTACACCTTC. Encoded protein: CASSYSMTGPGYTF.

The chain carries TRBV5-4 and TRBJ1-2; D remains unclear. The V gene lost 0 bases and the J gene lost 7 bases, with 10 bases spanning the gap. The germline V gene encodes CDR1 SGHNT and CDR2 YYREEE (reference sequence). The CDR3 has 13 residues. The CDR3 DNA sequence: TGTGCCAGCAGCTTGGCACGAGGCCTTGGCTACACCTTC. Its protein is CASSLARGLGYTF.

A single count supports this clone. The chain combines TRBV7-6 with TRBJ2-7; 7 bases agree with TRBD2. The germline V gene has CDR1 SGHVS and CDR2 FNYEAQ. The V and J ends lost 5 bases and 0 bases, in that order; junction bases with no gene match: 4. CDR3 length: 14 amino acids. The CDR3 region is CASSPRGGSYEQYF. In nucleotides, the CDR3 is TGTGCCAGCAGCCCCCGCGGGGGCTCCTACGAGCAGTACTTC.

The chain carries TRBV15 and TRBJ1-2; TRBD1 matches at 7 bases. V gave up 2 bases and J gave up 5 bases; unmatched junction bases: 17. This CDR3 region has 18 residues. Germline CDR1 reads LNHNV; CDR2 reads YYDKDF (reference sequence). Here the CDR3 reads CATSRPKARGGSKYGYTF. The CDR3 nucleotides are TGTGCCACCAGCAGACCTAAGGCACGAGGGGGCTCGAAGTATGGCTACACCTTC.